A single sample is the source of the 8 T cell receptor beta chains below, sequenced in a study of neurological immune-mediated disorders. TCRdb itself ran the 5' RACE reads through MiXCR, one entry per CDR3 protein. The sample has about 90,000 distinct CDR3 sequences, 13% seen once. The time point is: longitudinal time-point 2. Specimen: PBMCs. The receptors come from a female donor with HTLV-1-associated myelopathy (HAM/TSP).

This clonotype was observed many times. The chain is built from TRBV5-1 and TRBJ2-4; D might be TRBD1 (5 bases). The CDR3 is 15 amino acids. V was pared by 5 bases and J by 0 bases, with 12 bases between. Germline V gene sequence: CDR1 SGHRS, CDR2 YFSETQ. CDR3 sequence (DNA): TGCGCCAGCAGAGGGGAAAACTTAGCCAAAAACATTCAGTACTTC. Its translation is CASRGENLAKNIQYF.

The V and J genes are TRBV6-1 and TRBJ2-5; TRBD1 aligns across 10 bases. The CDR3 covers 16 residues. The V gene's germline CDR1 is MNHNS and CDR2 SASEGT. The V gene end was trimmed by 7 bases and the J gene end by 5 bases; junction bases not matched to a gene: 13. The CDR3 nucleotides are TGTGCCAGCACCATGAGGGGGACGGACAGGGGGGAGACCCAGTACTTC. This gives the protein CASTMRGTDRGETQYF.

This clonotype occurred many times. This CDR3 reads CASSYSSQGGFHEQYF. The CDR3, as DNA: TGTGCCAGCAGTTACTCATCCCAGGGGGGTTTTCACGAGCAGTACTTC. The gene calls are TRBV6-5 and TRBJ2-7; D is perhaps TRBD1 (7 bases). The CDR3 loop spans 16 amino acids. Deletions cut 0 bases from V and 5 bases from J, with 17 bases between. Germline assignment: CDR1 MNHEY and CDR2 SVGAGI.

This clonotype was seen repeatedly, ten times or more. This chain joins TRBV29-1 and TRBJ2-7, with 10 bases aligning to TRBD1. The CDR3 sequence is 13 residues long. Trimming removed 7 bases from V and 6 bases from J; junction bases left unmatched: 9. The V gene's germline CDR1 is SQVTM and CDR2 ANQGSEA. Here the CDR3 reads CSGGTGDLGEQYF. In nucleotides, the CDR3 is TGCAGCGGCGGGACAGGGGATCTAGGCGAGCAGTACTTC.

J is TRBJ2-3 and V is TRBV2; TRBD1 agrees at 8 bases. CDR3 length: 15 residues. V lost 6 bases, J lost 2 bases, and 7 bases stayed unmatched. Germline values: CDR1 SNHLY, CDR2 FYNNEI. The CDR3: CASSTGQGNTDTQYF. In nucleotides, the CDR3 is TGTGCCAGCAGCACCGGACAGGGCAACACAGATACGCAGTATTTT.

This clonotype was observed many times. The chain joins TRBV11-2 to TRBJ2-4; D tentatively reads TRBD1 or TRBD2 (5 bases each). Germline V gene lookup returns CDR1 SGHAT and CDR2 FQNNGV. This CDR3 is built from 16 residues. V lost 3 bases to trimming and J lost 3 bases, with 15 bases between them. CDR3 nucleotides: TGTGCCAGCAGCTTGAGGAACGCTGGGGGCAAAAACATTCAGTACTTC. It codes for CASSLRNAGGKNIQYF.

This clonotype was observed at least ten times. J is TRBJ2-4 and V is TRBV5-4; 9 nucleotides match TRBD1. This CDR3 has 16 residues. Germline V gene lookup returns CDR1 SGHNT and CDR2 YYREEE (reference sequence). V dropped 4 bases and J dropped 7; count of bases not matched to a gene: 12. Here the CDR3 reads CASSTPEQGAQNIQYF. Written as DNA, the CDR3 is TGTGCCAGCAGCACACCCGAACAGGGGGCGCAGAACATTCAGTACTTC.

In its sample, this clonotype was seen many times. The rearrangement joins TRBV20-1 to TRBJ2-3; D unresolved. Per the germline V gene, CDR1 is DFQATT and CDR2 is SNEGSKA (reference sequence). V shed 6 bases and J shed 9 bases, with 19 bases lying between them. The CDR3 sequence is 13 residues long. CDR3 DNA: TGCAGTGCAACGAATTCGAGGACCAACACGCAGTATTTT. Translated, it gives CSATNSRTNTQYF.